This T cell receptor (beta chain) derives from a study of blood T cell repertoires in COVID-19. Using immunoSEQ multiplex PCR, the repertoire was profiled, and TCRdb retains in-frame clones only, with some absent. Here the sample spans roughly 310,000 clones, 85% to 90% being singletons. Looked up from germline, CDR1 is SGHVS and CDR2 is FNYEAQ. The V gene lost 5 bases and the J gene lost 8 bases, with 12 bases spanning the gap. CDR3 length: 13 amino acids. The chain links TRBV7-6 to TRBJ1-4, with a tentative D call TRBD1 (6 bases). This receptor was obtained from a woman in her twenties or thirties with COVID-19, enrolled during active disease. What was sequenced was peripheral blood. The CDR3 sequence: CASSQGGAEKLFF. The CDR3, as DNA: TGTGCCAGCAGCCAAGGGGGTGCGGAAAAACTGTTTTTT.